This T cell receptor (beta chain) emerged from a study of low-dose radiotherapy and immunotherapy resistance in tumors. Study information: Radiation delivery to Cohort 1 consisted of 0.5 Gy per fraction every 2 weeks, summing to 6.5 Gy. Cyclophosphamide infusions of 200 mg/m2 came every two weeks, one day before radiation-immunotherapy.

This clonotype was found many times. TRAV and TRBV primers primed cDNA for both TCRalpha and TCRbeta. TCRs underwent 20 PCR cycles of amplification with a constant-region primer and V-primer adapter. TCRdb independently ran MiXCR on the reads; one entry per CDR3 protein. The sample lists about 58,000 distinct CDR3 sequences; about 25% were seen once. Time point here: after trial treatment. Treatment noted: LDRT plus nivolumab, ipilimumab, low-dose cyclophosphamide and aspirin (RACIN trial). Qualifying patients carried advanced solid tumors devoid of tumor-infiltrating lymphocytes. The clonotype originates from a male donor with prostate cancer. Sequenced material: PBMCs, taken after low-dose radiotherapy plus immunotherapy.

The CDR3 reads CASSQKKWMTAGATKETQYF. Written as DNA, the CDR3 is TGTGCCAGCAGCCAAAAGAAATGGATGACCGCTGGGGCAACTAAAGAGACCCAGTACTTC. The rearrangement links TRBV3-1 to TRBJ2-5, with a weak D call TRBD1 (5 bases). Germline CDR1 is LGHDT and CDR2 is YNNKEL (reference sequence). Trimming left V 2 bases short and J 3 bases short, with 28 bases between. This CDR3 spans 20 amino acids.